This TCR beta chain was identified during a study of blood T cell repertoires in COVID-19. Per germline, CDR1 GTSNPN and CDR2 SVGIG (reference sequence). Trimming took 3 bases from V and 1 from J, leaving 12 bases between them. The CDR3 has 14 amino acids. Sequencing used immunoSEQ multiplex PCR; TCRdb keeps in-frame clones, though not all of them. The sample comprises some 120,000 clones, around 87% of which are singletons, and approximately 3.3% rests with the top ten. The source of this sequence is a woman aged 55-75 years with acute or convalescent COVID-19. The V gene is TRBV30, the J gene TRBJ1-1; possible D gene TRBD1, 6 bases. The sequenced material came from peripheral blood. CDR3 protein: CAWRTPGQNTEAFF. The CDR3 nucleotides read TGTGCCTGGAGGACACCGGGACAGAACACTGAAGCTTTCTTT.